These 16 T cell receptor beta chains were sequenced from one sample in a study of blood T cell repertoires in COVID-19. Profiling relied on immunoSEQ multiplex PCR, and the TCRdb table lists in-frame clones only, not all of them. The sample has approximately 350,000 clones; roughly 90% are singletons. The specimen sequenced was peripheral blood. These receptors all come from a man between 35 and 55 years old with acute or convalescent COVID-19.

This clone was counted only a few times. The chain is built from TRBV4-1 and TRBJ1-5; 7 nucleotides agree with TRBD1. The CDR3 has 16 residues. V trimming: 1 base; J trimming: 4 bases; junction bases outside the gene matches: 7. Germline CDR1 MGHRA, CDR2 YSYEKL. CDR3 coding DNA: TGCGCCAGCAGCCAAGGTCCGGGACAGCGTAATCAGCCCCAGCATTTT. Protein sequence: CASSQGPGQRNQPQHF.

In its sample, this clone was seen a few times. The chain employs TRBV13 and TRBJ2-5; 13 bases map to TRBD2. Per the germline V gene, CDR1 is PRHDT and CDR2 is FYEKMQ (reference sequence). CDR3 size: 17 residues. Trimming cost V 5 bases and J 3 bases; bases outside gene matches: 9. This CDR3 is CASSPGLAGAREETQYF. CDR3 coding DNA: TGTGCCAGCAGCCCTGGACTAGCGGGAGCTCGTGAAGAGACCCAGTACTTC. The variable domain in full, with the rest retrieved from reference TRBV13 and TRBJ2-5, is AAGVIQSPRHLIKEKRETATLKCYPIPRHDTVYWYQQGPGQDPQFLISFYEKMQSDKGSIPDRFSAQQFSDYHSELNMSSLELGDSALYFCASSPGLAGAREETQYFGPGTRLLVL.

The V gene is TRBV5-1, the J gene TRBJ1-1; no firm D call. The length of the CDR3 is 14 residues. V gave up 6 bases and J gave up 1 base, with 13 bases separating them. Germline V CDR1 and CDR2: SGHRS, YFSETQ. CDR3 in DNA: TGCGCCAGCACCGACACAATTTCGAACACTGAAGCTTTCTTT. Its protein is CASTDTISNTEAFF.

V usage is TRBV19 and J usage is TRBJ2-3; 8 nucleotides agree with TRBD1. Germline V CDR1 and CDR2: LNHDA, SQIVND (reference sequence). The CDR3 spans 13 residues. The V and J ends lost 8 bases and 5 bases, in that order; junction bases with no gene match: 6. The CDR3 sequence is CASGRTGRDTQYF. CDR3 coding DNA: TGTGCCAGTGGAAGGACAGGGCGAGATACGCAGTATTTT. The entire variable domain, with the rest obtained from reference TRBV19 and TRBJ2-3, is as follows: DGGITQSPKYLFRKEGQNVTLSCEQNLNHDAMYWYRQDPGQGLRLIYYSQIVNDFQKGDIAEGYSVSREKKESFPLTVTSAQKNPTAFYLCASGRTGRDTQYFGPGTRLTVL.

This clone was detected only a few times. The rearrangement uses TRBV9 and TRBJ1-1, with a weak D call TRBD1 (5 bases). The CDR3 has 14 residues. Germline CDR1 reads SGDLS; CDR2 reads YYNGEE. Trimming removed 0 bases at V and 4 bases at J, with 10 bases between. For the CDR3, the DNA is TGTGCCAGCAGCGTAGGCAGGGTGCGCACTGAAGCTTTCTTT. Encoded protein: CASSVGRVRTEAFF. The full variable domain, its missing parts supplied by reference TRBV9 and TRBJ1-1, is DSGVTQTPKHLITATGQRVTLRCSPRSGDLSVYWYQQSLDQGLQFLIQYYNGEERAKGNILERFSAQQFPDLHSELNLSSLELGDSALYFCASSVGRVRTEAFFGQGTRLTVV.

A note on this clone: The sample has other DNA sequences that encode this CDR3 too. The chain joins TRBV3-1 (or the pseudogene TRBV3-2) to TRBJ1-5; no clear D. Germline loops: CDR1 LGHDT, CDR2 YNNKEL (reference sequence). There are 12 residues in the CDR3. V lost 0 bases and J 6 bases, leaving 3 bases between the germline ends. This CDR3 reads CASSQDRQPQHF. In nucleotides, the CDR3 is TGTGCCAGCAGCCAAGATCGTCAGCCCCAGCATTTT.

The rearrangement uses TRBV9 and TRBJ2-7; tentatively, D is TRBD2 (5 bases). Trimming cost V 0 bases and J 9 bases, with 10 bases left between them. This CDR3 is 12 amino acids long. From germline, CDR1 is SGDLS and CDR2 YYNGEE. The CDR3 nucleotides read TGTGCCAGCAGCGTAGAAGCGGACGGGCAGTACTTC. Its translation: CASSVEADGQYF.

V and J are TRBV24-1 and TRBJ1-3; D not resolved. The CDR3 extends over 14 amino acids. V lost 5 bases, J lost 0 bases, and 7 bases lay in between. Germline CDR1 KGHDR, CDR2 SFDVKD. The CDR3 region has the DNA TGTGCCACCAGTGCTGGGCGCTCTGGAAACACCATATATTTT. It is translated as CATSAGRSGNTIYF.

The V and J genes are TRBV6-2 or TRBV6-3 and TRBJ2-2, with 11 bases lining up with TRBD2. Germline values: CDR1 MNHEY, CDR2 SVGEGT. This CDR3 spans 16 amino acids. V dropped 5 bases and J dropped 7; count of bases not matched to a gene: 9. The CDR3 DNA sequence: TGTGCCAGCAGTCTAACTAGCGGGAGATTTAACGGGGAGCTGTTTTTT. This encodes CASSLTSGRFNGELFF.

This chain connects TRBV3-1 (or the pseudogene TRBV3-2) to TRBJ2-7, with a possible D match to TRBD2 (5 bases). The V end was cut by 3 bases, the J end by 3 bases, with 12 bases between. The CDR3 spans 14 residues. Germline V CDR1 and CDR2: LGHDT, YNNKEL (reference sequence). The CDR3, as DNA: TGTGCCAGCAGCCAGCCACCGGGAAACTACGAGCAGTACTTC. Encoded protein: CASSQPPGNYEQYF.

The genes are TRBV28 and TRBJ1-4; D is undetermined. Germline lookup yields CDR1 MDHEN and CDR2 SYDVKM. This CDR3 comprises 15 residues. Trimming removed 5 bases from V and 5 bases from J, with 15 bases in between. For the CDR3, the DNA is TGTGCCAGCAGTGCGAACCGGGGATCCAATGAAAAACTGTTTTTT. It specifies CASSANRGSNEKLFF.

V and J are TRBV28 and TRBJ1-2, with 9 bases matching TRBD1. Germline V gene lookup returns CDR1 MDHEN and CDR2 SYDVKM. Unmatched junction bases numbered 5, after V lost 0 bases and J lost 0 bases. This CDR3 is 17 amino acids long. The CDR3 bases are TGTGCCAGCAGTTTATGGAACCGACAGGGGGCTAACTATGGCTACACCTTC. Translation gives CASSLWNRQGANYGYTF.

The chain is built from TRBV5-1 and TRBJ2-5; a weak D match, TRBD1 (7 bases). This CDR3 comprises 14 residues. Deletions cut 1 base from V and 4 bases from J, with 11 bases between. CDR1 is SGHRS and CDR2 is YFSETQ in the germline V gene. The DNA for the CDR3 is TGCGCCAGCAGCTTGCGACAGGGAGGAGAGACCCAGTACTTC. This translates into CASSLRQGGETQYF.

The chain employs TRBV2 and TRBJ1-1; unclear D gene. Germline CDR1 SNHLY, CDR2 FYNNEI. Trimming stripped 8 bases from V and 0 bases from J, with 10 bases between. This CDR3 comprises 13 residues. The CDR3 sequence: CASQADLNTEAFF. The DNA for the CDR3 is TGTGCCAGCCAGGCGGACTTGAACACTGAAGCTTTCTTT.

As DNA, the CDR3 is TGTGCCAGCAGTTTGAGACAGCTACGTCAGCCCCAGCATTTT. Translating it yields CASSLRQLRQPQHF. The V and J genes are TRBV28 and TRBJ1-5; perhaps TRBD1 as D (5 bases). CDR3 size: 14 residues. The germline V gene has CDR1 MDHEN and CDR2 SYDVKM. V was pared by 3 bases and J by 6 bases, with 12 bases between.

With respect to this clone: Germline and junction disagree at one end, which may indicate a read error. V gene TRBV9 combines with J gene TRBJ2-3, with TRBD1 as a possible D gene (5 bases). The CDR3 is made up of 15 amino acids. The germline gives CDR1 SGDLS, CDR2 YYNGEE. The CDR3 DNA is TGTGCCAGCAGCGTAGGCCCGCAGGGCACCGATACGCAGTATTTT. Translation: CASSVGPQGTDTQYF.